This is a list of T cell receptor beta chains from one sample in a study of blood T cell repertoires in COVID-19. Sequencing used immunoSEQ multiplex PCR; TCRdb keeps in-frame clones, though not all of them. Of more than 150,000 clones listed, roughly 84% are singletons. The sample consisted of PBMCs or T cells enriched from blood (not recorded which). The source is a woman in her forties or fifties who had recovered from COVID-19. CDR3s include the opening cysteine and the closing phenylalanine or tryptophan. The order of the fields is CDR3 protein, CDR3 DNA, V gene, J gene, D gene, clone size. The D gene is left open where the match is weak. Expanded clones are given a class, and other clones once, few, many or no size at all.

CDR3 protein: CASSTSENTEAFF
CDR3 DNA: TGCGCCAGCAGTACAAGCGAGAACACTGAAGCTTTCTTT
V gene: TRBV5-1
J gene: TRBJ1-1
D gene: NA
clone size: NA

CDR3 protein: CASSVRGGTNEKLFF
CDR3 DNA: TGTGCCAGCAGTGTCCGGGGTGGTACTAATGAAAAACTGTTTTTT
V gene: TRBV28
J gene: TRBJ1-4
D gene: NA
clone size: NA

CDR3 protein: CASSPRQGINLDSPLHF
CDR3 DNA: TGTGCCAGCAGTCCCCGACAGGGAATTAACTTGGATTCACCCCTCCACTTT
V gene: TRBV27
J gene: TRBJ1-6
D gene: TRBD1
clone size: NA

CDR3 protein: CASSLFNRGYEQYF
CDR3 DNA: TGTGCCAGCAGTTTATTTAACAGGGGTTACGAGCAGTACTTC
V gene: TRBV27
J gene: TRBJ2-7
D gene: TRBD1
clone size: NA

CDR3 protein: CASSQDVQGRFGYTF
CDR3 DNA: TGCGCCAGCAGCCAAGACGTACAGGGCCGTTTCGGCTACACCTTC
V gene: TRBV4-1
J gene: TRBJ1-2
D gene: NA
clone size: NA

CDR3 protein: CASSLSETGTSSPLHF
CDR3 DNA: TGCGCCAGCAGCTTGTCGGAAACAGGAACGAGTTCACCCCTCCACTTT
V gene: TRBV5-1
J gene: TRBJ1-6
D gene: NA
clone size: NA

CDR3 protein: CASCYLPLPPVLWEQYF
CDR3 DNA: TGTGCCAGCTGTTACTTGCCGCTTCCGCCCGTCCTGTGGGAGCAGTACTTC
V gene: TRBV2
J gene: TRBJ2-7
D gene: NA
clone size: NA

CDR3 protein: CSASLNRGDQPQHF
CDR3 DNA: TGCAGTGCTAGTTTAAACAGGGGCGATCAGCCCCAGCATTTT
V gene: TRBV20-1
J gene: TRBJ1-5
D gene: TRBD1
clone size: NA

CDR3 protein: CASNPRGYYEQYF
CDR3 DNA: TGTGCCAGCAACCCCAGGGGGTACTACGAGCAGTACTTC
V gene: TRBV12-3/TRBV12-4
J gene: TRBJ2-7
D gene: TRBD1
clone size: once

CDR3 protein: CASSPHRQGEAFF
CDR3 DNA: TGCGCCAGCAGCCCTCACAGGCAGGGTGAAGCTTTCTTT
V gene: TRBV4-3
J gene: TRBJ1-1
D gene: NA
clone size: NA

CDR3 protein: CASSLGQGNFNEKLFF
CDR3 DNA: TGTGCCAGCAGCTTAGGACAGGGGAACTTTAATGAAAAACTGTTTTTT
V gene: TRBV11-2
J gene: TRBJ1-4
D gene: TRBD1
clone size: NA

CDR3 protein: CASRRQPSTDTQYF
CDR3 DNA: TGTGCCAGTAGACGACAGCCCAGCACAGATACGCAGTATTTT
V gene: TRBV19
J gene: TRBJ2-3
D gene: NA
clone size: NA

CDR3 protein: CASSLTNTPEAFF
CDR3 DNA: TGTGCCAGCAGCTTGACTAACACCCCTGAAGCTTTCTTT
V gene: TRBV11-3
J gene: TRBJ1-1
D gene: NA
clone size: NA

CDR3 protein: CASSALAGLADTQYF
CDR3 DNA: TGCGCCAGCAGCGCGCTAGCGGGACTCGCAGATACGCAGTATTTT
V gene: TRBV4-3
J gene: TRBJ2-3
D gene: TRBD2
clone size: once

CDR3 protein: CASSLFGTDTGELFF
CDR3 DNA: TGTGCCAGCAGTTTATTTGGGACAGATACCGGGGAGCTGTTTTTT
V gene: TRBV28
J gene: TRBJ2-2
D gene: TRBD1
clone size: NA

CDR3 protein: CASSPLGQDYLRTNEKLFF
CDR3 DNA: TGTGCCAGCTCACCTCTGGGACAGGACTATTTACGGACTAATGAAAAACTGTTTTTT
V gene: TRBV18
J gene: TRBJ1-4
D gene: TRBD1
clone size: NA

CDR3 protein: CASRLSGTGGHGYTF
CDR3 DNA: TGTGCCAGTCGACTATCCGGGACAGGGGGCCATGGCTACACCTTC
V gene: TRBV28
J gene: TRBJ1-2
D gene: TRBD1
clone size: NA

CDR3 protein: CASSLGHPTYNEQFF
CDR3 DNA: TGTGCCAGCAGCTTAGGACACCCGACCTACAATGAGCAGTTCTTC
V gene: TRBV27
J gene: TRBJ2-1
D gene: NA
clone size: NA

CDR3 protein: CASSIDFTFPTGNYGYTF
CDR3 DNA: TGTGCCAGTAGTATAGATTTTACCTTCCCGACAGGGAACTATGGCTACACCTTC
V gene: TRBV19
J gene: TRBJ1-2
D gene: TRBD1
clone size: NA

CDR3 protein: CASSLAGLLETQYF
CDR3 DNA: TGTGCCAGCAGCTTGGCCGGTCTCCTCGAGACCCAGTACTTC
V gene: TRBV5-4
J gene: TRBJ2-5
D gene: NA
clone size: NA

CDR3 protein: CASSIQTGNEKLFF
CDR3 DNA: TGTGCCAGTAGTATACAGACCGGGAATGAAAAACTGTTTTTT
V gene: TRBV19
J gene: TRBJ1-4
D gene: NA
clone size: NA

CDR3 protein: CASRDRGLGNTIYF
CDR3 DNA: TGTGCCAGCAGAGACAGGGGACTTGGAAACACCATATATTTT
V gene: TRBV6-5
J gene: TRBJ1-3
D gene: TRBD1
clone size: NA

CDR3 protein: CASSQGQGILDTQYF
CDR3 DNA: TGTGCCAGCAGCCAGGGACAGGGGATTCTGGATACGCAGTATTTT
V gene: TRBV14
J gene: TRBJ2-3
D gene: TRBD1
clone size: NA

CDR3 protein: CATSRGDRASTEAFF
CDR3 DNA: TGTGCCACCAGCAGGGGTGACAGGGCTTCCACTGAAGCTTTCTTT
V gene: TRBV15
J gene: TRBJ1-1
D gene: TRBD1
clone size: NA

CDR3 protein: CASSYYDSSEKLFF
CDR3 DNA: TGTGCCAGCAGCTATTACGACAGTTCTGAAAAACTGTTTTTT
V gene: TRBV5-4
J gene: TRBJ1-4
D gene: NA
clone size: NA

CDR3 protein: CASSQGFGQPQHF
CDR3 DNA: TGCGCCAGCAGCCAAGGGTTTGGCCAGCCCCAGCATTTT
V gene: TRBV4-1
J gene: TRBJ1-5
D gene: NA
clone size: NA

CDR3 protein: CASSRDSSNQPQHF
CDR3 DNA: TGTGCCAGCAGCCGTGACAGTAGCAATCAGCCCCAGCATTTT
V gene: TRBV7-2
J gene: TRBJ1-5
D gene: NA
clone size: few

CDR3 protein: CASSQGAGTSNEQFF
CDR3 DNA: TGCGCCAGCAGCCAAGGTGCGGGGACCAGCAATGAGCAGTTCTTC
V gene: TRBV4-1
J gene: TRBJ2-1
D gene: NA
clone size: NA

CDR3 protein: CAWSVGPAGGRLITYEQYF
CDR3 DNA: TGTGCCTGGAGTGTAGGGCCAGCGGGAGGCCGATTGATTACCTACGAGCAGTACTTC
V gene: TRBV30
J gene: TRBJ2-7
D gene: TRBD2
clone size: NA

CDR3 protein: CASSLTSVSYEQYF
CDR3 DNA: TGTGCCAGCAGCCTTACTAGCGTCTCCTACGAGCAGTACTTC
V gene: TRBV28
J gene: TRBJ2-7
D gene: TRBD2
clone size: once

CDR3 protein: CASSWRSAYEQYF
CDR3 DNA: TGTGCCAGTAGTTGGAGGAGCGCCTACGAGCAGTACTTC
V gene: TRBV19
J gene: TRBJ2-7
D gene: NA
clone size: few

CDR3 protein: CASSRSEAFF
CDR3 DNA: TGTGCCAGCAGCCGGTCTGAAGCTTTCTTT
V gene: TRBV13
J gene: TRBJ1-1
D gene: NA
clone size: few

CDR3 protein: CASSYPGGTGELFF
CDR3 DNA: TGTGCCAGCAGTTACCCCGGGGGCACCGGGGAGCTGTTTTTT
V gene: TRBV6-6
J gene: TRBJ2-2
D gene: NA
clone size: NA

CDR3 protein: CASSPGGTGGSETQYF
CDR3 DNA: TGTGCCAGCAGCCCGGGGGGGACAGGGGGCTCGGAGACCCAGTACTTC
V gene: TRBV11-3
J gene: TRBJ2-5
D gene: TRBD1
clone size: NA

CDR3 protein: CASSREGTGSYTF
CDR3 DNA: TGTGCCAGCAGCCGCGAGGGGACAGGGAGCTACACCTTC
V gene: TRBV7-9
J gene: TRBJ1-2
D gene: TRBD1
clone size: NA

CDR3 protein: CASSLGGAVNEQFF
CDR3 DNA: TGTGCCAGCAGCCTGGGAGGTGCCGTGAATGAGCAGTTCTTC
V gene: TRBV6-2/TRBV6-3
J gene: TRBJ2-1
D gene: NA
clone size: NA

CDR3 protein: CASSYSDQGNTGELFF
CDR3 DNA: TGTGCCAGCAGTTACTCGGATCAGGGGAACACCGGGGAGCTGTTTTTT
V gene: TRBV6-5
J gene: TRBJ2-2
D gene: NA
clone size: NA

CDR3 protein: CASSLLQGRKGYTF
CDR3 DNA: TGTGCCAGCAGCCTATTACAGGGTAGGAAGGGCTACACCTTC
V gene: TRBV7-2
J gene: TRBJ1-2
D gene: NA
clone size: NA

CDR3 protein: CAGGHNYGYTF
CDR3 DNA: TGTGCCGGTGGGCACAACTATGGCTACACCTTC
V gene: TRBV28
J gene: TRBJ1-2
D gene: NA
clone size: NA

CDR3 protein: CASRTGSSYNSPLHF
CDR3 DNA: TGTGCCAGCAGAACAGGGAGCTCCTATAATTCACCCCTCCACTTT
V gene: TRBV27
J gene: TRBJ1-6
D gene: NA
clone size: NA

CDR3 protein: CASSLGAGGGEKLFF
CDR3 DNA: TGTGCCAGCAGCTTAGGTGCAGGGGGCGGTGAAAAACTGTTTTTT
V gene: TRBV11-2
J gene: TRBJ1-4
D gene: TRBD1
clone size: NA

CDR3 protein: CASSVVDSYNEQFF
CDR3 DNA: TGTGCCAGCAGCGTAGTAGATTCCTACAATGAGCAGTTCTTC
V gene: TRBV9
J gene: TRBJ2-1
D gene: NA
clone size: NA

CDR3 protein: CSASLTGEQFF
CDR3 DNA: TGCAGTGCTAGTTTAACCGGTGAGCAGTTCTTC
V gene: TRBV20-1
J gene: TRBJ2-1
D gene: NA
clone size: NA

CDR3 protein: CASSNPRKTGSGSYEQYF
CDR3 DNA: TGTGCCAGCAGTAACCCCCGTAAGACAGGCTCGGGCTCCTACGAGCAGTACTTC
V gene: TRBV27
J gene: TRBJ2-7
D gene: NA
clone size: NA

CDR3 protein: CASSYKRAMNTEAFF
CDR3 DNA: TGTGCCAGCAGTTACAAGAGAGCCATGAACACTGAAGCTTTCTTT
V gene: TRBV6-5
J gene: TRBJ1-1
D gene: NA
clone size: NA

CDR3 protein: CATAPAGGWSGELFF
CDR3 DNA: TGTGCCACCGCTCCAGCGGGAGGGTGGTCCGGGGAGCTGTTTTTT
V gene: TRBV24-1
J gene: TRBJ2-2
D gene: TRBD2
clone size: NA

CDR3 protein: CASSLGTGGVPPLHF
CDR3 DNA: TGTGCCAGCAGCTTAGGGACAGGGGGCGTACCACCCCTCCACTTT
V gene: TRBV7-2
J gene: TRBJ1-6
D gene: TRBD1
clone size: NA

CDR3 protein: CSVSLVGGEQYF
CDR3 DNA: TGCAGCGTTAGTTTAGTAGGGGGAGAGCAGTACTTC
V gene: TRBV29-1
J gene: TRBJ2-7
D gene: NA
clone size: NA

CDR3 protein: CASSLGGTGGPNEQFF
CDR3 DNA: TGCGCCAGCAGCTTGGGCGGGACAGGGGGTCCCAATGAGCAGTTCTTC
V gene: TRBV5-1
J gene: TRBJ2-1
D gene: TRBD1
clone size: NA

CDR3 protein: CSAEIIQGTDTQYF
CDR3 DNA: TGCAGCGCGGAAATAATCCAGGGAACAGATACGCAGTATTTT
V gene: TRBV29-1
J gene: TRBJ2-3
D gene: NA
clone size: NA

CDR3 protein: CASSLTGGNTEAFF
CDR3 DNA: TGTGCCAGCAGCCTAACAGGGGGCAATACTGAAGCTTTCTTT
V gene: TRBV6-5
J gene: TRBJ1-1
D gene: TRBD1
clone size: NA

CDR3 protein: CAISETGVGSEAFF
CDR3 DNA: TGTGCCATCAGCGAGACAGGGGTGGGTTCTGAAGCTTTCTTT
V gene: TRBV10-3
J gene: TRBJ1-1
D gene: TRBD1
clone size: NA

CDR3 protein: CAWSLDNYEQYF
CDR3 DNA: TGTGCCTGGAGTTTGGACAACTACGAGCAGTACTTC
V gene: TRBV30
J gene: TRBJ2-7
D gene: NA
clone size: NA